This T cell receptor beta chain was identified in a study of T cell responses to AZD1222 COVID-19 vaccine. Clones were sequenced by immunoSEQ multiplex PCR, and TCRdb holds only the in-frame ones, with some missing. Of roughly 120,000 clones listed, roughly nine tenths are singletons. Germline V CDR1 and CDR2: SGHTA, FQGNSA. There are 15 residues in the CDR3. The junction had 6 bases not matched to a gene; V was cut back by 1 base and J by 9 bases. The chain is built from TRBV7-2 and TRBJ1-6, with TRBD1 identical over 7 bases. The TCR sequence derives from an adult who received the AZD1222 COVID-19 vaccine. This specimen consisted of peripheral blood, obtained 28 days after the second AZD1222 dose. The CDR3 protein is CASSLGWDSSSPLHF. CDR3 sequence (DNA): TGTGCCAGCAGCTTAGGTTGGGACAGCTCTTCACCCCTCCACTTT.